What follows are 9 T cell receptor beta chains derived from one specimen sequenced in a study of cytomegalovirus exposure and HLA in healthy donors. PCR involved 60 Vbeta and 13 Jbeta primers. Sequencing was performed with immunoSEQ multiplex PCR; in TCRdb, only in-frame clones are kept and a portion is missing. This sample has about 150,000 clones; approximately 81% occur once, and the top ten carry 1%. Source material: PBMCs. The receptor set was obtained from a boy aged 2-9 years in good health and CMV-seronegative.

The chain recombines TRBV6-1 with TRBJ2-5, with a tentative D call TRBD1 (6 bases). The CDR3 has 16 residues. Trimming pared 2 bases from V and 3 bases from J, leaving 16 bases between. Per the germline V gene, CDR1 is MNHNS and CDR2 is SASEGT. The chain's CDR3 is CASSEIFGGRKETQYF. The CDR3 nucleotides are TGTGCCAGCAGTGAAATTTTTGGGGGCAGGAAAGAGACCCAGTACTTC.

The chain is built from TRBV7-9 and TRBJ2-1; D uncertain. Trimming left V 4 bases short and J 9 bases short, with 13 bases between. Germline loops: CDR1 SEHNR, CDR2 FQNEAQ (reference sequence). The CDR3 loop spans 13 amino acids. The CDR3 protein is CASSSVRPGEQFF. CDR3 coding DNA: TGTGCCAGCAGCTCCGTCCGTCCGGGTGAGCAGTTCTTC.

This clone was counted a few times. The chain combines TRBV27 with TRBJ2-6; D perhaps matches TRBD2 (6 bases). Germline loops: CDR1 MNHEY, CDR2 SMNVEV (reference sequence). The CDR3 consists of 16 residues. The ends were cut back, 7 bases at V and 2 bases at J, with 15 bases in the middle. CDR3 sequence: CASTDLRGTGANVLTF. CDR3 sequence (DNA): TGTGCCAGCACCGACCTTCGGGGGACTGGGGCCAACGTCCTGACTTTC.

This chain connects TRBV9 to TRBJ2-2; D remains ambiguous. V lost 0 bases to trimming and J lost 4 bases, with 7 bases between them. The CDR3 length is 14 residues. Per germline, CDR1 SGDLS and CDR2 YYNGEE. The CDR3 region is CASSVGASTGELFF. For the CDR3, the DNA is TGTGCCAGCAGCGTAGGAGCTAGCACCGGGGAGCTGTTTTTT.

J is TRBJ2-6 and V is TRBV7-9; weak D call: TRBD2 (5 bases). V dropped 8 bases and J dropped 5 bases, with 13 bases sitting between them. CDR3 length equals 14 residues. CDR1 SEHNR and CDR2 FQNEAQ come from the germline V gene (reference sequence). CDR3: CASAGGGWANVLTF. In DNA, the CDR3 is TGTGCCAGCGCCGGTGGAGGCTGGGCCAACGTCCTGACTTTC.

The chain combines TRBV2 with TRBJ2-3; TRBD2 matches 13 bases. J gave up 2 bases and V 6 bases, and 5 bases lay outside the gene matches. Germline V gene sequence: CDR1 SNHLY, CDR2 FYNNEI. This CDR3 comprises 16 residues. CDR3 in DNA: TGTGCCAGCAGGTTACTAGCGGGGGGGACCACAGATACGCAGTATTTT. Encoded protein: CASRLLAGGTTDTQYF.

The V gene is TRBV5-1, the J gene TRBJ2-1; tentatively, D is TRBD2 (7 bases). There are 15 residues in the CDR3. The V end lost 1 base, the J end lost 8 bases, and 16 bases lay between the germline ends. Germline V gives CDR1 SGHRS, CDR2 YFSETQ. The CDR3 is CASSLYDWGGYEQFF. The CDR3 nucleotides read TGCGCCAGCAGCTTGTATGATTGGGGGGGCTATGAGCAGTTCTTC.

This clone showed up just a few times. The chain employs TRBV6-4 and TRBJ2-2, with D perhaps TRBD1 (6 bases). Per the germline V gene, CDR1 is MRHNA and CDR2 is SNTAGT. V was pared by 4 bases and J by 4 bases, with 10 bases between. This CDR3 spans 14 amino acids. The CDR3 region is CASSGTDSTGELFF. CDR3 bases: TGTGCCAGCAGTGGGACAGATTCCACCGGGGAGCTGTTTTTT.

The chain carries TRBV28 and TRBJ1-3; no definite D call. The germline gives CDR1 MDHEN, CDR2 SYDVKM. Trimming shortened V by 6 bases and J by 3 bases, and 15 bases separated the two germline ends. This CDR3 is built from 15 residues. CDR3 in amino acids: CASSPLPGFGNTIYF. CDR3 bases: TGTGCCAGCAGCCCTCTACCCGGTTTTGGAAACACCATATATTTT.